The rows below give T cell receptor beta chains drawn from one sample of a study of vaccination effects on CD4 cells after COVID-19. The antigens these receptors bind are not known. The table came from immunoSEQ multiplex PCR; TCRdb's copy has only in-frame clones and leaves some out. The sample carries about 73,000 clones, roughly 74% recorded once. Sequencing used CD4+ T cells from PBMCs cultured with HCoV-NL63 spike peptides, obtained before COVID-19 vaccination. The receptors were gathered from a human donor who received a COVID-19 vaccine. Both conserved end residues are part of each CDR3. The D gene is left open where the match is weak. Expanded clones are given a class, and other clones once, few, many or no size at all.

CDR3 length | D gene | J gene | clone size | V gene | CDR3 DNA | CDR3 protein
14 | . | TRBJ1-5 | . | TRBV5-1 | TGCGCCAGCAGCCCGGGAGACAGCGATCAGCCCCAGCATTTT | CASSPGDSDQPQHF
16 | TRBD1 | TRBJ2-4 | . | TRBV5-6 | TGTGCCAGCAGCCCAGACAGGGACCTAGCCAAAAACATTCAGTACTTC | CASSPDRDLAKNIQYF
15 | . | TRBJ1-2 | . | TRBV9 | TGTGCCAGCAGCGTAGGCACGGGGGGCGCCTATGGCTACACCTTC | CASSVGTGGAYGYTF
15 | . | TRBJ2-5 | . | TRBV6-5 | TGTGCCAGCAGTACGAAGGGGGGGGGCCGGAAGACCCAGTACTTC | CASSTKGGGRKTQYF
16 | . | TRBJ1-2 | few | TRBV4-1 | TGCGCCAGCAGCCAAGTCACGGGGGGTCTGCACTATGGCTACACCTTC | CASSQVTGGLHYGYTF
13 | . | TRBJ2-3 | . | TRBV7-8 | TGTGCCAGCAGCTTAGCGCGGGTAGATACGCAGTATTTT | CASSLARVDTQYF
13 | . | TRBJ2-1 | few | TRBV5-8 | TGTGCCAGCAGCTTGTCCCACAACAATGAGCAGTTCTTC | CASSLSHNNEQFF
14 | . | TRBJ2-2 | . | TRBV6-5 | TGTGCCAGCACCAGGAGCTGGAACACCGGGGAGCTGTTTTTT | CASTRSWNTGELFF
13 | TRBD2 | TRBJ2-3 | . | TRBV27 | TGTGCCAGCAAACGGACTAGCGGTAATACGCAGTATTTT | CASKRTSGNTQYF
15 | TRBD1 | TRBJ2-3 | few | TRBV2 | TGTGCCAGCAGCCCGGGACAGATGATCACAGATACGCAGTATTTT | CASSPGQMITDTQYF
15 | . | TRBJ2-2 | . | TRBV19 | TGTGCCAGTAGTTTTACCGGGGACTTCACCGGGGAGCTGTTTTTT | CASSFTGDFTGELFF
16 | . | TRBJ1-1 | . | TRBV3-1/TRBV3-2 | TGTGCCAGCAGCCAAGTGCAGGGAAGGTGGCACACTGAAGCTTTCTTT | CASSQVQGRWHTEAFF
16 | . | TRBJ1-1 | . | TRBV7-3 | TGTGCCAGCAGCTTATCCGGGGGAGGGGTGAACACTGAAGCTTTCTTT | CASSLSGGGVNTEAFF